This T cell receptor (beta chain) was retrieved from a study of CD4 T cells in relation to SARS-CoV-2 and coronaviruses. A note on this clone: Antigen: not known.

Assay: immunoSEQ multiplex PCR; the TCRdb copy retains only in-frame clones and omits some. The sample lists 20,000 to 25,000 clones, over 70% seen once, with about 16% in the top ten. The unexposed donors gave CD4+ T cells in about 2011-2018, prior to COVID-19. After nine to ten days of culture, CD4+ T cells were isolated. Germline CDR1 reads LNHDA; CDR2 reads SQIVND (reference sequence). This CDR3 comprises 15 residues. Losses at the gene ends were 9 bases for V and 1 base for J; bases not matched to a gene: 6. The specimen was CD4+ T cells from PBMCs, cultured in vitro. The chain joins TRBV19 to TRBJ1-3, with 10 bases matching TRBD1. This sequence was found in a human donor in good health. The CDR3 loop reads CASTTGGMSGNTIYF. DNA of the CDR3: TGTGCCAGCACGACAGGGGGCATGTCTGGAAACACCATATATTTT. The full variable domain, in which reference TRBV19 and TRBJ1-3 provide the parts outside the CDR3, is DGGITQSPKYLFRKEGQNVTLSCEQNLNHDAMYWYRQDPGQGLRLIYYSQIVNDFQKGDIAEGYSVSREKKESFPLTVTSAQKNPTAFYLCASTTGGMSGNTIYFGEGSWLTVV.